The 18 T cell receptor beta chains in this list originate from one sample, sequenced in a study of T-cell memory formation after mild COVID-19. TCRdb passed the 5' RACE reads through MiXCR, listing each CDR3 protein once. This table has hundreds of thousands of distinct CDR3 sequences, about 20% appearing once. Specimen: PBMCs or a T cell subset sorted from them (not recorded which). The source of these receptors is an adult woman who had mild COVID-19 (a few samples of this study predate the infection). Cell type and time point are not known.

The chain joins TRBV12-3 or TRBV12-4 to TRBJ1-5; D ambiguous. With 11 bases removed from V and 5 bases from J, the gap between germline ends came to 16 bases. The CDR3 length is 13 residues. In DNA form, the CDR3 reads TGTGCCTCAGCAGACCTCGGGCATCAGCCCCAGCATTTT. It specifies CASADLGHQPQHF.

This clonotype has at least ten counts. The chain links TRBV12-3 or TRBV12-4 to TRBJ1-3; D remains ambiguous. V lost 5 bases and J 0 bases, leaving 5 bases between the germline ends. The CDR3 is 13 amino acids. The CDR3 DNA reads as TGTGCCAGCAGTGAAAACTCTGGAAACACCATATATTTT. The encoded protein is CASSENSGNTIYF.

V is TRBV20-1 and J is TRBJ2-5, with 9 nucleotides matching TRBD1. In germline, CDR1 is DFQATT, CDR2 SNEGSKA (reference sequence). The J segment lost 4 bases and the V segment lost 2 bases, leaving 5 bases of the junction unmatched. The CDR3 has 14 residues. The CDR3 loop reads CSARTGTGRETQYF. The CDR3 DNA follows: TGCAGTGCTAGAACCGGGACAGGGCGAGAGACCCAGTACTTC.

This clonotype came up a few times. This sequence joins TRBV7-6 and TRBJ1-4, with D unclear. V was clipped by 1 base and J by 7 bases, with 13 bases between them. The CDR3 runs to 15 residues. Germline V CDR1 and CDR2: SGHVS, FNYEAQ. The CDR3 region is CASSLDRSGSEKLFF. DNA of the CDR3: TGTGCCAGCAGCTTAGACCGGTCCGGGTCTGAAAAACTGTTTTTT.

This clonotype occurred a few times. This CDR3 reads CASSPLPPGQEKTQYF. In DNA form, the CDR3 reads TGTGCCAGCAGCCCCCTCCCGCCAGGGCAGGAGAAGACCCAGTACTTC. V and J are TRBV7-2 and TRBJ2-5, with D possibly being TRBD1 (5 bases). CDR3 size: 16 residues. V was cut by 5 bases and J by 6 bases, with 22 bases left in between. Germline V gene sequence: CDR1 SGHTA, CDR2 FQGNSA. Combining the CDR3 with reference TRBV7-2 and TRBJ2-5 gives the whole variable domain GAGVSQSPSNKVTEKGKDVELRCDPISGHTALYWYRQSLGQGLEFLIYFQGNSAPDKSGLPSDRFSAERTGGSVSTLTIQRTQQEDSAVYLCASSPLPPGQEKTQYFGPGTRLLVL.

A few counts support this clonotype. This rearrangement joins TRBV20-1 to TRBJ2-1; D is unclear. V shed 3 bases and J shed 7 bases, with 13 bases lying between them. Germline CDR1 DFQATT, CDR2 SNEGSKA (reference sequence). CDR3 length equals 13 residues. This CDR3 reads CSASRNRRNEQFF. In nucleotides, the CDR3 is TGCAGTGCTAGCCGGAACCGGAGAAATGAGCAGTTCTTC.

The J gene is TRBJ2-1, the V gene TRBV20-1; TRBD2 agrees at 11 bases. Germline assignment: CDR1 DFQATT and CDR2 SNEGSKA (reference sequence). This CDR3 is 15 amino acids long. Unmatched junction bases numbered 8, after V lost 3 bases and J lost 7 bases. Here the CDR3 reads CSASRVAGGPNEQFF. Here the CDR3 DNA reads TGCAGTGCTAGCCGGGTAGCGGGGGGGCCAAATGAGCAGTTCTTC.

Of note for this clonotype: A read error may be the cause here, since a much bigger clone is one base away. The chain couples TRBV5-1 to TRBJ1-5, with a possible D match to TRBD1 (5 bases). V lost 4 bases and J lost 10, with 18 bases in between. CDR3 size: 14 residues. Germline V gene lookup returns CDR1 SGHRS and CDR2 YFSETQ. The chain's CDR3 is CASSPGNPPHPQHF. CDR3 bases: TGCGCCAGCAGCCCAGGGAACCCACCACACCCCCAGCATTTT.

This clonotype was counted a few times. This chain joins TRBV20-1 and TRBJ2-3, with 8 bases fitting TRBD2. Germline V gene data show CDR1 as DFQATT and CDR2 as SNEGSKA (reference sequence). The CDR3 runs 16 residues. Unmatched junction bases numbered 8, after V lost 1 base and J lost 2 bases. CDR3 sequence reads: CSARAQRGRLTDTQYF. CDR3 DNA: TGCAGTGCTAGAGCCCAGCGGGGGAGACTCACAGATACGCAGTATTTT.

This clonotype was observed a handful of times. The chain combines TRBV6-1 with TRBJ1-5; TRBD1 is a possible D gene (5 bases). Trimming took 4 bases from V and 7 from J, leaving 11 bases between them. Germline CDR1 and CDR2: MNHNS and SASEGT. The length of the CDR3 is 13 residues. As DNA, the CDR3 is TGTGCCAGCAGTGGGGGCGTGGAACAGCCCCAGCATTTT. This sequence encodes CASSGGVEQPQHF.

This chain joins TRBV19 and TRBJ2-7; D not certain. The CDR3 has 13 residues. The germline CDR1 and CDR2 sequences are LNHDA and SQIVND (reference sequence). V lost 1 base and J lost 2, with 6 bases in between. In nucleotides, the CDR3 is TGTGCCAGTAGTATAGCCGAGGCCTACGAGCAGTACTTC. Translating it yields CASSIAEAYEQYF.

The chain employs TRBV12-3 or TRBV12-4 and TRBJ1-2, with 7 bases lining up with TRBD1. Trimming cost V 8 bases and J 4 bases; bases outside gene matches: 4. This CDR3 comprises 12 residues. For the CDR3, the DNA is TGTGCCAGCGTGGGGGACAGCTATGGCTACACCTTC. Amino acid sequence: CASVGDSYGYTF.

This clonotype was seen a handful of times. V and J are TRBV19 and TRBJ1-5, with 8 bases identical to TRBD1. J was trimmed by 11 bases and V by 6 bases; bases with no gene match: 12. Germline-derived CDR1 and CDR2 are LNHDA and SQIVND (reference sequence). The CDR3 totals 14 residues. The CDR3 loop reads CASRVTGATGTQHF. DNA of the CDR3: TGTGCCAGTAGGGTGACAGGGGCTACGGGGACCCAGCATTTT. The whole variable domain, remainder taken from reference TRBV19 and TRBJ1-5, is DGGITQSPKYLFRKEGQNVTLSCEQNLNHDAMYWYRQDPGQGLRLIYYSQIVNDFQKGDIAEGYSVSREKKESFPLTVTSAQKNPTAFYLCASRVTGATGTQHFGDGTRLSIL.

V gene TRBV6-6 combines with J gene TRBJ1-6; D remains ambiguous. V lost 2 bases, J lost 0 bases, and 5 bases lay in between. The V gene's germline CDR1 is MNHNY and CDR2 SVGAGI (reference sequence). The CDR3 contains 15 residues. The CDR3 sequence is CASSYDGSYNSPLHF. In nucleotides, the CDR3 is TGTGCCAGCAGTTACGACGGCTCCTATAATTCACCCCTCCACTTT.

CDR3 residues: CASSHGGGPYEQYF. CDR3 nucleotides: TGTGCCAGCAGCCACGGGGGGGGCCCTTACGAGCAGTACTTC. The V and J genes are TRBV14 and TRBJ2-7, with TRBD2 identical over 8 bases. Germline V gene lookup returns CDR1 SGHDN and CDR2 FVKESK. The junction had 5 bases not matched to a gene; V was cut back by 3 bases and J by 4 bases. This CDR3 is built from 14 residues.

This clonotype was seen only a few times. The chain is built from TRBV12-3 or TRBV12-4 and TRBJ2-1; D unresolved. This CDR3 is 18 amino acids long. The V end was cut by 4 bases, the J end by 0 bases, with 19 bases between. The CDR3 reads CASSSPPPQAASYNEQFF. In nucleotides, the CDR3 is TGTGCCAGCAGTTCCCCACCCCCCCAGGCGGCCTCCTACAATGAGCAGTTCTTC.

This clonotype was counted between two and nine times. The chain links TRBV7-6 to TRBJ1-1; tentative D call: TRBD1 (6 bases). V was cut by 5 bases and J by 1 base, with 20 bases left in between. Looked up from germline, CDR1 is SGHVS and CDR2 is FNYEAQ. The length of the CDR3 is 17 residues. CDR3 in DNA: TGTGCCAGCAGCCGCCGGGACACAGGCCATGGGAACACTGAAGCTTTCTTT. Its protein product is CASSRRDTGHGNTEAFF.

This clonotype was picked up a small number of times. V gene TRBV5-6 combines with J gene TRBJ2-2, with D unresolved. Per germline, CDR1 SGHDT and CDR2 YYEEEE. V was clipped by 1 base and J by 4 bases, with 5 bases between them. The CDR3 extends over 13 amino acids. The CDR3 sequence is CASSLPATGELFF. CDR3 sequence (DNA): TGTGCCAGCAGCTTGCCGGCCACCGGGGAGCTGTTTTTT.